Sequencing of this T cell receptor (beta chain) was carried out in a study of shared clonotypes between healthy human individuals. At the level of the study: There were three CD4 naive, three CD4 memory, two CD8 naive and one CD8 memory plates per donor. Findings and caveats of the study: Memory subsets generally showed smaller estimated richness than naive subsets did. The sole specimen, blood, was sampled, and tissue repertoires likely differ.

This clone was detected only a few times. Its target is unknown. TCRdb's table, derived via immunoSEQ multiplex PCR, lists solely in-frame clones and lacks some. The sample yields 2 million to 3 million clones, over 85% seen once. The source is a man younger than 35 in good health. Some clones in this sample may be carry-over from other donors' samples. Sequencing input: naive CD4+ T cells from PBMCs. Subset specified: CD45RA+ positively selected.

In DNA form, the CDR3 reads TGTGCCAGCTCCAAACAGGGGAGCATGAACACTGAAGCTTTCTTT. Amino acids: CASSKQGSMNTEAFF. The rearrangement uses TRBV18 and TRBJ1-1; 7 bases are a match to TRBD1. The germline V gene has CDR1 KGHSH and CDR2 LQKENI. J gave up 0 bases and V 6 bases, and 7 bases lay outside the gene matches. CDR3 length equals 15 residues.